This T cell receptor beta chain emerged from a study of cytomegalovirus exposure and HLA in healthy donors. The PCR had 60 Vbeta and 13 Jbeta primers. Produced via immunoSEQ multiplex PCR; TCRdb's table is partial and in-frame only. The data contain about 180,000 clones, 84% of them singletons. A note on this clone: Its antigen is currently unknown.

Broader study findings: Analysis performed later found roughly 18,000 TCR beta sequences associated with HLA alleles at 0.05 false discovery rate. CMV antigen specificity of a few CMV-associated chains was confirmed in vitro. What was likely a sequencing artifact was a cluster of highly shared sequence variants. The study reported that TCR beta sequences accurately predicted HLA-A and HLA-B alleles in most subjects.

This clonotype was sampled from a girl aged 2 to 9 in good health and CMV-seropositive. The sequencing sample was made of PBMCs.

The CDR3 bases are TGTGCCAGTAGTACTCGGACTAGCCTGCGCCCATCCTACAATGAGCAGTTCTTC. Protein sequence: CASSTRTSLRPSYNEQFF. V and J are TRBV19 and TRBJ2-1, with TRBD2 matching 8 bases. CDR1 LNHDA and CDR2 SQIVND come from the germline V gene (reference sequence). The CDR3 totals 18 residues. The V and J ends lost 4 bases and 1 base, in that order; junction bases with no gene match: 12.